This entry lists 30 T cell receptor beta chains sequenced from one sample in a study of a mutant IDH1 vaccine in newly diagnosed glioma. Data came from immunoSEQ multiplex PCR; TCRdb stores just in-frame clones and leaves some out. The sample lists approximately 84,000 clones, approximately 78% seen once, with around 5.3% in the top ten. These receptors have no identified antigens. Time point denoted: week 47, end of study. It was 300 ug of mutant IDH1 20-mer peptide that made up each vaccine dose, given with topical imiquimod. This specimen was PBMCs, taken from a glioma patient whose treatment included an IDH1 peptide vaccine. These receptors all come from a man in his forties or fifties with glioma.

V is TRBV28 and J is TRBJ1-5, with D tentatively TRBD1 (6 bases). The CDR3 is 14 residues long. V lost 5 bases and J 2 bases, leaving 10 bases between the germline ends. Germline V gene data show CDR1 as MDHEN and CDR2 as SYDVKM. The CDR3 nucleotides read TGTGCCAGCAGTCTAGGGGGGCGCAATCAGCCCCAGCATTTT. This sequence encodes CASSLGGRNQPQHF.

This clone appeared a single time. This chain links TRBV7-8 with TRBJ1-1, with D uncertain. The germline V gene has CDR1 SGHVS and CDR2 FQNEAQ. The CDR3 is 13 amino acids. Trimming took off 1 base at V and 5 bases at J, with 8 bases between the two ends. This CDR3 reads CASSLGGVTEAFF. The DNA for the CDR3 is TGTGCCAGCAGCTTAGGGGGAGTTACTGAAGCTTTCTTT.

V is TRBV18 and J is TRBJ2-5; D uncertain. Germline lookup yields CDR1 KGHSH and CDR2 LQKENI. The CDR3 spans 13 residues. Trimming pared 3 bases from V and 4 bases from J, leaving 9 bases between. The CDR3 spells CASSPAARETQYF. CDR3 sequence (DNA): TGTGCCAGCTCACCGGCAGCCCGAGAGACCCAGTACTTC.

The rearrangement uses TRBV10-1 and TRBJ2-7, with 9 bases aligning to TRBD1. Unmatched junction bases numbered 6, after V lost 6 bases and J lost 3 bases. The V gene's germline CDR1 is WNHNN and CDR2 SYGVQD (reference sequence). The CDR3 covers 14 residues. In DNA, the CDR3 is TGCGCCAGCAGGTACATGACAGGGGGCTACGAGCAGTACTTC. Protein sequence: CASRYMTGGYEQYF.

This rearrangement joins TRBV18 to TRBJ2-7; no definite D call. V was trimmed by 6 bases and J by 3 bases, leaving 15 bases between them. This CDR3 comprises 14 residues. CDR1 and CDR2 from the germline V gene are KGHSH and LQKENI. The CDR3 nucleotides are TGTGCCAGCTCCGCGACTCAACACCTCTACGAGCAGTACTTC. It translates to CASSATQHLYEQYF.

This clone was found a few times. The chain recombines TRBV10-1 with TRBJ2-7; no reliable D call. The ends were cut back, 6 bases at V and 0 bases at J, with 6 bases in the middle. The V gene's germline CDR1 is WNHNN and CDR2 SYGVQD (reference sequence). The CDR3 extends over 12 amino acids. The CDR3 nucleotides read TGCGCCAGCAGGGCCAGCTCCTACGAGCAGTACTTC. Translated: CASRASSYEQYF.

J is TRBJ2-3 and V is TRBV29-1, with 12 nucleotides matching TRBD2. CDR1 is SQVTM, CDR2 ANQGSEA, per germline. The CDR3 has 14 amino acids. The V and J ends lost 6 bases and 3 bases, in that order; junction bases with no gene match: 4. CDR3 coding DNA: TGCAGCGTCGCCGGGACTAGCGGGACAGATACGCAGTATTTT. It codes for CSVAGTSGTDTQYF.

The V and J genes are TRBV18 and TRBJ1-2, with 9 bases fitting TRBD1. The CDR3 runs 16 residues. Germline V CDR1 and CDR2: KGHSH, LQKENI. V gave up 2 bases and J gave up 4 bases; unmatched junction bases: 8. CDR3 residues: CASSPSTGGAGYGYTF. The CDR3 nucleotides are TGTGCCAGCTCACCATCCACAGGGGGCGCGGGCTATGGCTACACCTTC. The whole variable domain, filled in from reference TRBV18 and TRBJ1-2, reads NAGVMQNPRHLVRRRGQEARLRCSPMKGHSHVYWYRQLPEEGLKFMVYLQKENIIDESGMPKERFSAEFPKEGPSILRIQQVVRGDSAAYFCASSPSTGGAGYGYTFGSGTRLTVV.

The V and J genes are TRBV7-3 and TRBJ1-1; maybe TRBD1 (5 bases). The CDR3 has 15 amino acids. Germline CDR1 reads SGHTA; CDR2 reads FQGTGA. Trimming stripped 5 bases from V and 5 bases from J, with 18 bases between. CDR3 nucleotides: TGTGCCAGCAGCCCCCCGGGGGGGGATATAACTGAAGCTTTCTTT. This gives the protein CASSPPGGDITEAFF.

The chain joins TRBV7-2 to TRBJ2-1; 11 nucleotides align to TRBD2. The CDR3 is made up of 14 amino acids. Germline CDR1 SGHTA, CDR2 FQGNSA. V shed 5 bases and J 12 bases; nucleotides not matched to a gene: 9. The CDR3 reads CASSGVAGGNRQFF. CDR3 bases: TGTGCCAGCAGCGGGGTAGCGGGAGGGAATAGGCAGTTCTTC.

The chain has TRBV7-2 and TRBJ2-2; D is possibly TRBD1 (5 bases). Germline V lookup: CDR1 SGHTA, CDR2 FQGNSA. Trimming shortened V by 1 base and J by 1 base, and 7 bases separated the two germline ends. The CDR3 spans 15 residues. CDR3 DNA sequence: TGTGCCAGCAGCTTAGGTGACAGGAACACCGGGGAGCTGTTTTTT. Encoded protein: CASSLGDRNTGELFF.

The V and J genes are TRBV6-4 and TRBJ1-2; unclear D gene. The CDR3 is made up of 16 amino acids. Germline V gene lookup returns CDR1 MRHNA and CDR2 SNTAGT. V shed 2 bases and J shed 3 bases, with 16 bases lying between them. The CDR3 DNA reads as TGTGCCAGCAGTGACCCTGCCAGGCCTCAAGACTATGGCTACACCTTC. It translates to CASSDPARPQDYGYTF.

DNA for the CDR3: TGTGCCAGCAGCGGGGGGCGGGGGTCGCAGTATTTT. Translated: CASSGGRGSQYF. The genes are TRBV6-4 and TRBJ2-3; D might be TRBD2 (7 bases). CDR3 length: 12 residues. CDR1 is MRHNA and CDR2 is SNTAGT in the germline V gene. The V end lost 6 bases, the J end lost 10 bases, and 14 bases lay between the germline ends.

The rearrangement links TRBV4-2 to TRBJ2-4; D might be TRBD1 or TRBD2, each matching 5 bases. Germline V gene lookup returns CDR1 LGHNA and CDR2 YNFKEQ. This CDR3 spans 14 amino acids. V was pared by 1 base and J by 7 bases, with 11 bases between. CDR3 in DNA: TGTGCCAGCAGCCAAGGCAGGGACCCGAACATTCAGTACTTC. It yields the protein CASSQGRDPNIQYF.

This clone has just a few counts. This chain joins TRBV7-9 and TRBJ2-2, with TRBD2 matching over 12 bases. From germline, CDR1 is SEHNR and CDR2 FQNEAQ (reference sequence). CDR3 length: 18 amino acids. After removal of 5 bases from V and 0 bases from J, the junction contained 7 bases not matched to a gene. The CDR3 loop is CASSDKTSGGSNTGELFF. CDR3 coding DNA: TGTGCCAGCAGCGACAAGACTAGCGGGGGCTCGAACACCGGGGAGCTGTTTTTT.

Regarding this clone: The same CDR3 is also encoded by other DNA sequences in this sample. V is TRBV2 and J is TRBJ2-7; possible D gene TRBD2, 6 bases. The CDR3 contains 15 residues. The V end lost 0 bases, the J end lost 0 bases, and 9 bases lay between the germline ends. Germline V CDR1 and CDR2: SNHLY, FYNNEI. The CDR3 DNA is TGTGCCAGCAGTGAAGCTGGGGGGTCCTCCTACGAGCAGTACTTC. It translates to CASSEAGGSSYEQYF.

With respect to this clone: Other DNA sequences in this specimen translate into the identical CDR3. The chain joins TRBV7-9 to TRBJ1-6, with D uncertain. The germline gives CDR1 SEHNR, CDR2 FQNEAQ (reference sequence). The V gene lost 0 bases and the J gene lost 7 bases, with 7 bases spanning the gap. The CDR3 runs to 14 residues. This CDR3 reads CASSLAGNNSPLHF. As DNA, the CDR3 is TGTGCCAGCAGCTTAGCTGGGAACAATTCACCCCTCCACTTT.

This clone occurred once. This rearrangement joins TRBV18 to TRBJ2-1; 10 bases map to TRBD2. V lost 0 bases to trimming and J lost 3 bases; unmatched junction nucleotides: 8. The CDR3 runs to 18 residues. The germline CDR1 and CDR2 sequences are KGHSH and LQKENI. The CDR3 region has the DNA TGTGCCAGCTCACCACCGACGGTAGCGGGAGGTGGCTACAATGAGCAGTTCTTC. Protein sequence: CASSPPTVAGGGYNEQFF.

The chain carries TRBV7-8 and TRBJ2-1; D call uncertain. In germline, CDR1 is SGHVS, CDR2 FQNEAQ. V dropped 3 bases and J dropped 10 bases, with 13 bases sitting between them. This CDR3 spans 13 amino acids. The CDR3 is CASSFRSTEEQFF. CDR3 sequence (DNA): TGTGCCAGCAGCTTTCGTAGCACCGAGGAGCAGTTCTTC.

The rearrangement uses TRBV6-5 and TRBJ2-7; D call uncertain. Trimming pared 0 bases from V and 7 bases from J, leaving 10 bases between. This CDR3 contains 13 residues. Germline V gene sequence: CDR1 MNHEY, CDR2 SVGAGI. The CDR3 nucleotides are TGTGCCAGCAGTTACTCTGTACCTACGGAGCAGTACTTC. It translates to CASSYSVPTEQYF.

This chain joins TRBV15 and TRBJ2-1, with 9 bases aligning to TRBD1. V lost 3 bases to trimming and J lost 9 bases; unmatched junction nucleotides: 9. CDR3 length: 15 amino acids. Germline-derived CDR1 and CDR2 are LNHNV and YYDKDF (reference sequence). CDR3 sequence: CATSRAGQGTTEQFF. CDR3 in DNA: TGTGCCACCAGCAGGGCAGGACAGGGGACGACTGAGCAGTTCTTC.

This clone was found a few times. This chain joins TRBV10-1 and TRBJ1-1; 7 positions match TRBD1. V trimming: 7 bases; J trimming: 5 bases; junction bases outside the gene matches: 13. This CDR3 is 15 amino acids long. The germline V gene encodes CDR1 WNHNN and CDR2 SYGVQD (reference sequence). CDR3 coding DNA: TGCGCCAGCACTTCTACAGGGGTGGCCCAGACTGAAGCTTTCTTT. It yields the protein CASTSTGVAQTEAFF.

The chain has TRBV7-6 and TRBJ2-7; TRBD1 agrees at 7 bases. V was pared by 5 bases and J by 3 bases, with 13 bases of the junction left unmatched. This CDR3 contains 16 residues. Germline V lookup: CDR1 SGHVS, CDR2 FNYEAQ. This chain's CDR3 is CASSVGQIRRCYEQYF. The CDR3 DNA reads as TGTGCCAGCAGCGTGGGACAGATAAGAAGGTGCTACGAGCAGTACTTC.

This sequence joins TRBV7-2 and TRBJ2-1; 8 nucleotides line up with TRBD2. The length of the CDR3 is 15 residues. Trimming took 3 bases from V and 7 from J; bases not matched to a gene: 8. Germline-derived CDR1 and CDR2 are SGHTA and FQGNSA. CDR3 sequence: CASSFTGGPQNEQFF. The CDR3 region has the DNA TGTGCCAGCAGCTTTACGGGAGGGCCCCAAAATGAGCAGTTCTTC.

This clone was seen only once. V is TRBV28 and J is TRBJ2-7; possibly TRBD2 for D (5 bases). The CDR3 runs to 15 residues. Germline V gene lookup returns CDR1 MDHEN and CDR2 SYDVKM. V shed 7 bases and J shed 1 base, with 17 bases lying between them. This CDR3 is CASIPPGGLSYEQYF. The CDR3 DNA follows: TGTGCCAGCATCCCCCCCGGAGGACTGTCCTACGAGCAGTACTTC.

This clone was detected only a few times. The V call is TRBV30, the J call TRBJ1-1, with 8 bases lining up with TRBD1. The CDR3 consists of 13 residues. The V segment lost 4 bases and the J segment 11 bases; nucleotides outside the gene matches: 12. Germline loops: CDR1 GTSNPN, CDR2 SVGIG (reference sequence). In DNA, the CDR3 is TGTGCCTGGAACCGGGGACAGGTGGGAGAGGCTTTCTTT. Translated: CAWNRGQVGEAFF. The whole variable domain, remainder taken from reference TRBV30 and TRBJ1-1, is SQTIHQWPATLVQPVGSPLSLECTVEGTSNPNLYWYRQAAGRGLQLLFYSVGIGQISSEVPQNLSASRPQDRQFILSSKKLLLSDSGFYLCAWNRGQVGEAFFGQGTRLTVV.

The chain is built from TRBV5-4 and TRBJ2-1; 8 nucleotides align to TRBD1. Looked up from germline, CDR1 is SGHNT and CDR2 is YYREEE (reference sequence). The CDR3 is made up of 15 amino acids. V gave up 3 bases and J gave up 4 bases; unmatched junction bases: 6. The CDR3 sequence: CASSSPGQGYNEQFF. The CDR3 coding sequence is TGTGCCAGCAGCTCCCCAGGACAGGGTTACAATGAGCAGTTCTTC. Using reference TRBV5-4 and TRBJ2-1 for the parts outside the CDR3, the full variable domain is ETGVTQSPTHLIKTRGQQVTLRCSSQSGHNTVSWYQQALGQGPQFIFQYYREEENGRGNFPPRFSGLQFPNYSSELNVNALELDDSALYLCASSSPGQGYNEQFFGPGTRLTVL.

The CDR3 loop is CARPSGGGLETQYF. The CDR3 region has the DNA TGTGCCAGACCCTCCGGGGGGGGTTTGGAGACCCAGTACTTC. The V gene is TRBV19, the J gene TRBJ2-5, with 8 bases aligning to TRBD2. The CDR3 is 14 amino acids. Germline V CDR1 and CDR2: LNHDA, SQIVND (reference sequence). The ends lost 9 bases at V and 5 bases at J; junction bases unmatched: 11.

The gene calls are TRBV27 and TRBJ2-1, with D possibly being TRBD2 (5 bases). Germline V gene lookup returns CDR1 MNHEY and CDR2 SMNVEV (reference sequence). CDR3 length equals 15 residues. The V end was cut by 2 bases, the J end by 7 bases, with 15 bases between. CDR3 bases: TGTGCCAGCAGTTTAGAAGGGTTCCGGAGGAATGAGCAGTTCTTC. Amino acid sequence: CASSLEGFRRNEQFF.

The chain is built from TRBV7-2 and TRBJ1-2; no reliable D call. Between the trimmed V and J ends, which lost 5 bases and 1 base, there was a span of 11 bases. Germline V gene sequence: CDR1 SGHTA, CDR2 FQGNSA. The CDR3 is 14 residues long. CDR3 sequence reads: CASSLSGDNYGYTF. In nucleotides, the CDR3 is TGTGCCAGCAGCCTCTCCGGGGATAACTATGGCTACACCTTC. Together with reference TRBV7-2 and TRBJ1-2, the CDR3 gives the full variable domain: GAGVSQSPSNKVTEKGKDVELRCDPISGHTALYWYRQSLGQGLEFLIYFQGNSAPDKSGLPSDRFSAERTGGSVSTLTIQRTQQEDSAVYLCASSLSGDNYGYTFGSGTRLTVV.